This TCR beta chain was identified in a study of cytomegalovirus exposure and HLA in healthy donors. In the study overall: Per a later analysis, the approximately 690 first-cohort and 120 validation repertoires shared one platform.

On this clone: Antigen specificity is unknown.

CDR3 length: 15 residues. The junction had 7 bases not matched to a gene; V was cut back by 2 bases and J by 5 bases. Per germline, CDR1 MGHDK and CDR2 SYGVNS. Libraries were prepared by immunoSEQ multiplex PCR; TCRdb keeps only in-frame clonotypes and omits some of them. In the table there are more than 300,000 clones, more than 80% of which are singletons. Study-wide findings and caveats: The CMV antigen specificity of a few CMV-associated chains was confirmed through in vitro analysis.

The chain carries TRBV25-1 and TRBJ2-7; TRBD2 matches 9 bases. The sequence derives from a woman under 30 in good health and CMV-seronegative. Sequencing input: PBMCs. The CDR3 region has the DNA TGTGCCAGCAGTGAAAGTTTGGCGGGAGGGGACGAGCAGTACTTC. It translates to CASSESLAGGDEQYF.